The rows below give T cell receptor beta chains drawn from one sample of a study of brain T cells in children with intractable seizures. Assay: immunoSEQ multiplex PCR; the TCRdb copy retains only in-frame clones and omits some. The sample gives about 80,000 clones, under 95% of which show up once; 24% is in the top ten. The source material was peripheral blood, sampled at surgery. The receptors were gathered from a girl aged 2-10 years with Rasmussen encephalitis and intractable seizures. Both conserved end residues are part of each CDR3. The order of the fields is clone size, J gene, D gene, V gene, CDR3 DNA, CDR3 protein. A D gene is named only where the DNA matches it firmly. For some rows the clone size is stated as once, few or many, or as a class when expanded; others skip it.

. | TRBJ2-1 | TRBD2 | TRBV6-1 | TGTGCCAGCAGTGAACTACTAGCGGGGGGATACAATGAGCAGTTCTTC | CASSELLAGGYNEQFF
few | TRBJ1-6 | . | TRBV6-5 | TGTGCCAGCAGTTACACGGGGGGAAATTCACCCCTCCACTTT | CASSYTGGNSPLHF
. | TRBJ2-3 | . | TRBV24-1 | TGTGCCACCAGTCCCCGGGGTACAGATACGCAGTATTTT | CATSPRGTDTQYF
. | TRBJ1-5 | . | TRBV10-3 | TGTGCCATCAGCTTGGACAGCCCCAATCAGCCCCAGCATTTT | CAISLDSPNQPQHF
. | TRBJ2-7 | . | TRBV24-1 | TGTGCCACCAGTGACACCCGTGCAAACGAGCAGTACTTC | CATSDTRANEQYF
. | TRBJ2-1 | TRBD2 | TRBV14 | TGTGCCAGCAGCCAAGAGAACGGACTAGCGGTTTACAATGAGCAGTTCTTC | CASSQENGLAVYNEQFF
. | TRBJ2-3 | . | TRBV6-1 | TGTGCCAGCAGTGAAGCGCTCAGGTTTAGCACAGATACGCAGTATTTT | CASSEALRFSTDTQYF
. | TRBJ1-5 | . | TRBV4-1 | TGCGCCAGCAGCCAAGATAGGCAGGGCTATCAGCCCCAGCATTTT | CASSQDRQGYQPQHF
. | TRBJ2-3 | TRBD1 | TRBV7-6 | TGTGCCAGCAGCCCCCGGACAGGGGGATATATCACAGATACGCAGTATTTT | CASSPRTGGYITDTQYF
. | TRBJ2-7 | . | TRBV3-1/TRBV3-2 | TGTGCCAGCAGCTCCAGAGGGGGGCAGTACGAGCAGTACTTC | CASSSRGGQYEQYF
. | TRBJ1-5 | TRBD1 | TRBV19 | TGTGCCAGTAGGTGGACAGGGGTTAATCAGCCCCAGCATTTT | CASRWTGVNQPQHF
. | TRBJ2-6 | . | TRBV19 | TGTGCCAGTAGTATGCGAGGGGGCTCTGGGGCCAACGTCCTGACTTTC | CASSMRGGSGANVLTF
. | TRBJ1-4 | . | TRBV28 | TGTGCCAGCAGTTTAGGGCGTGGGGGGCGCGATGAAAAACTGTTTTTT | CASSLGRGGRDEKLFF
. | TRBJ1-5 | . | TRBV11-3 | TGTGCCAGCAGCCGTAGGGGGTTTAGCAATCAGCCCCAGCATTTT | CASSRRGFSNQPQHF
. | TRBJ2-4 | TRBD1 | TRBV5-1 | TGCGCCAGCAGCTTGGGCCAGGGGGTAGCCAAAAACATTCAGTACTTC | CASSLGQGVAKNIQYF
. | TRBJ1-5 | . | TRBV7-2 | TGTGCCAGCAGCCCACTGGGAGGGGACAATCAGCCCCAGCATTTT | CASSPLGGDNQPQHF
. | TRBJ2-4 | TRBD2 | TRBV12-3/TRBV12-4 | TGTGCCAGCAGGGGCGGGGGTTTAAACATTCAGTACTTC | CASRGGGLNIQYF
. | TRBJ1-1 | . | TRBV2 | TGTGCCAGCAGGGAGGGCGGTCGCAGGAAGAACACTGAAGCTTTCTTT | CASREGGRRKNTEAFF
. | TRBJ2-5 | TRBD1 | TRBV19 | TGTGCCAGTAGTATCTGGACAGGGCAAGAGACCCAGTACTTC | CASSIWTGQETQYF
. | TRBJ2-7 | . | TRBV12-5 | TGTGCTAGTGGTCCAAAGGCCACTTCTTCAGGACGAGGGAGGGAGCAGTACTTC | CASGPKATSSGRGREQYF
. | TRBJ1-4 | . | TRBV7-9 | TGTGCCAGCAGCTTAGTCGGATCGGATAATGAAAAACTGTTTTTT | CASSLVGSDNEKLFF
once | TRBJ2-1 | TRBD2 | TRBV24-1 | TGTGCCACCAGTGAGGATCGACTAGCGGGAGTAGGGTATGAGCAGTTCTTC | CATSEDRLAGVGYEQFF
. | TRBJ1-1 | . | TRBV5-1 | TGCGCCAGCAGCTTGGAAGCAGGGCCGAACACTGAAGCTTTCTTT | CASSLEAGPNTEAFF
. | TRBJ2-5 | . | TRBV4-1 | TGCGCCAGCAGCCCTGATCCGGGTCCCCAAGAGACCCAGTACTTC | CASSPDPGPQETQYF
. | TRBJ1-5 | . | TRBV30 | TGTGCCTGGAGTCGGAAGGGGAAGGGCAATCAGCCCCAGCATTTT | CAWSRKGKGNQPQHF
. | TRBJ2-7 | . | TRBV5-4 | TGTGCCAGCAGCTTGGTCCCAGGACCCTACGAGCAGTACTTC | CASSLVPGPYEQYF
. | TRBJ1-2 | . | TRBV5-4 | TGTGCCAGCAGCTTGGAGCGGGATTATTCGGGCTACACCTTC | CASSLERDYSGYTF
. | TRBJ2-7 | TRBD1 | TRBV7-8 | TGTGCCAGCAGCTTTTCAGGGGGCGACGGCGAGCAGTACTTC | CASSFSGGDGEQYF
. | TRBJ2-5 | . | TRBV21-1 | TGTGCCAGCAGCCCCCGGTGGAGGGAGACCCAAGAGACCCAGTACTTC | CASSPRWRETQETQYF
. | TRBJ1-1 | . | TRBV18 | TGTGCCAGCTCACCTACACCGACAGAGAACACTGAAGCTTTCTTT | CASSPTPTENTEAFF
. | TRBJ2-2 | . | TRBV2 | TGTGCCAGCAGTGAAGGTACTCGGAACACCGGGGAGCTGTTTTTT | CASSEGTRNTGELFF
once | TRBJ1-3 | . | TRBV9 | TGTGCCAGCAGCGGGGGTCTTTCAAGCTCTGGAAACACCATATATTTT | CASSGGLSSSGNTIYF
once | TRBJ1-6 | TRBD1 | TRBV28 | TGTGCCATCTCCGGGACAGGGGATTCACCCCTCCACTTT | CAISGTGDSPLHF